One and the same sample provided the 30 T cell receptor beta chains below, sequenced in a study of blood T cells in healthy people across ages. Alongside a J-beta primer mix, a sample-barcoded 5' primer served in a second PCR lasting about 7 to 12 cycles. TCRdb used MiXCR to reprocess the 5' RACE reads, holding one entry per CDR3 protein. The table shows over a million distinct CDR3 sequences, with roughly a quarter occurring only once. The same sample was also studied in work on T cells of mothers and their children.

The sequenced sample was blood. The origin of the receptors is a girl aged 2 to 10 in good health.

This clonotype showed up just a few times. This rearrangement joins TRBV10-3 to TRBJ2-6; no firm D call. V lost 0 bases, J lost 1 base, and 4 bases lay in between. The CDR3 extends over 15 amino acids. Germline CDR1 is ENHRY and CDR2 is SYGVKD. This CDR3 is CAISESRSGANVLTF. CDR3 coding DNA: TGTGCCATCAGTGAGTCAAGGTCTGGGGCCAACGTCCTGACTTTC.

This clonotype has more than one count but fewer than ten. The V gene is TRBV28, the J gene TRBJ2-4; 13 bases fit TRBD2. V was pared by 8 bases and J by 10 bases, with 8 bases of the junction left unmatched. The CDR3 extends over 14 amino acids. The germline gives CDR1 MDHEN, CDR2 SYDVKM. CDR3 loop: CASHDTSGRAIQYF. The CDR3 DNA reads TGTGCCAGCCACGACACTAGCGGGAGGGCTATTCAGTACTTC. The full variable domain, completed using reference TRBV28 and TRBJ2-4, is DVKVTQSSRYLVKRTGEKVFLECVQDMDHENMFWYRQDPGLGLRLIYFSYDVKMKEKGDIPEGYSVSREKKERFSLILESASTNQTSMYLCASHDTSGRAIQYFGAGTRLSVL.

The J gene is TRBJ2-1, the V gene TRBV12-5, with TRBD2 identical over 9 bases. Germline assignment: CDR1 LGHNT and CDR2 FRNRAP. Unmatched junction bases numbered 19, after V lost 0 bases and J lost 7 bases. This CDR3 contains 20 residues. CDR3 nucleotide sequence: TGTGCTAGTGGTTTGGTACCCAAGGAGGAGCGGGAGGTTTTGGGGAATGAGCAGTTCTTC. Protein product: CASGLVPKEEREVLGNEQFF.

This clonotype was seen only a few times. This rearrangement joins TRBV29-1 to TRBJ1-2; no reliable D call. This CDR3 contains 13 residues. The germline gives CDR1 SQVTM, CDR2 ANQGSEA. Trimming removed 1 base at V and 3 bases at J, with 9 bases between. This CDR3 reads CSVEVPQYYGYTF. The CDR3, as DNA: TGCAGCGTTGAAGTCCCCCAGTACTATGGCTACACCTTC.

This chain connects TRBV27 to TRBJ2-7; 8 bases align to TRBD2. CDR1 is MNHEY and CDR2 is SMNVEV in the germline V gene (reference sequence). Unmatched junction bases numbered 13, after V lost 8 bases and J lost 4 bases. The CDR3 has 15 residues. CDR3 loop: CASRDDSSGRYEQYF. As DNA, the CDR3 is TGTGCCAGCCGTGATGATTCTAGCGGGCGATACGAGCAGTACTTC.

The chain links TRBV11-2 to TRBJ1-1; D not certain. This CDR3 contains 14 residues. With 5 bases removed from V and 1 base from J, the gap between germline ends came to 11 bases. Germline V gene data show CDR1 as SGHAT and CDR2 as FQNNGV. The CDR3 DNA is TGTGCCAGCAGCCCTCCCAGGCAGAACACTGAAGCTTTCTTT. It specifies CASSPPRQNTEAFF.

The CDR3 DNA follows: TGTGCCAGCAGCTGGTTAACAGATACGCAGTATTTT. Protein sequence: CASSWLTDTQYF. The rearrangement joins TRBV7-9 to TRBJ2-3, with no clear D. This CDR3 region has 12 residues. CDR1 and CDR2 from the germline V gene are SEHNR and FQNEAQ (reference sequence). V was pared by 4 bases and J by 3 bases, with 5 bases between.

This clonotype was seen a few times. The V and J genes are TRBV6-6 and TRBJ2-7; no clear D. The CDR3 spans 13 residues. The V gene lost 2 bases and the J gene lost 5 bases, with 10 bases spanning the gap. Germline assignment: CDR1 MNHNY and CDR2 SVGAGI (reference sequence). CDR3 region: CASSYKPFDEQYF. For the CDR3, the DNA is TGTGCCAGCAGTTACAAGCCCTTTGACGAGCAGTACTTC.

This clonotype was seen a few times. This rearrangement joins TRBV5-1 to TRBJ1-4; no clear D gene. The CDR3 has 14 residues. The V and J ends lost 7 bases and 2 bases respectively, with 12 bases between them. Germline V gives CDR1 SGHRS, CDR2 YFSETQ. CDR3 nucleotide sequence: TGCGCCAGCCGAATTGGCGCCACTAATGAAAAACTGTTTTTT. This gives the protein CASRIGATNEKLFF.

This clonotype was counted between two and nine times. This sequence joins TRBV19 and TRBJ2-3, with 9 nucleotides matching TRBD2. This CDR3 has 15 amino acids. Germline CDR1 is LNHDA and CDR2 is SQIVND (reference sequence). Trimming took 5 bases from V and 6 from J; bases not matched to a gene: 9. The CDR3 bases are TGTGCCAGTAGTGGCTTTGCGGGAGGGGGCGATACGCAGTATTTT. It encodes CASSGFAGGGDTQYF.

The J gene is TRBJ2-7, the V gene TRBV4-1; possibly TRBD2 for D (5 bases). CDR1 is MGHRA, CDR2 YSYEKL, per germline. The CDR3 extends over 14 amino acids. Deletions cut 4 bases from V and 0 bases from J, with 10 bases between. The CDR3 sequence: CASSPADSSYEQYF. In nucleotides, the CDR3 is TGCGCCAGCAGCCCAGCGGATAGCTCCTACGAGCAGTACTTC.

The chain employs TRBV4-1 and TRBJ2-5, with a weak D call TRBD1 (6 bases). The last part of the DNA fits TRBJ2-1 better; the J call may be wrong. The CDR3 sequence is 13 residues long. From germline, CDR1 is MGHRA and CDR2 YSYEKL. The DNA of the CDR3 is TGCGCCAGCAGCCGGGGACAAGCCAATGAGCAGTTCTTC. It yields the protein CASSRGQANEQFF.

This chain connects TRBV27 to TRBJ1-1; TRBD1 matches at 8 bases. Germline V gene lookup returns CDR1 MNHEY and CDR2 SMNVEV (reference sequence). The V and J ends lost 2 bases and 11 bases, in that order; junction bases with no gene match: 7. This CDR3 region has 13 residues. The chain's CDR3 is CASSLQGAVEAFF. Written as DNA, the CDR3 is TGTGCCAGCAGTTTACAGGGGGCGGTGGAGGCTTTCTTT.

This clonotype was seen more than once but under ten times. The chain employs TRBV25-1 and TRBJ2-5; 7 positions agree with TRBD1. Germline CDR1 MGHDK, CDR2 SYGVNS. J gave up 4 bases and V 8 bases, and 4 bases lay outside the gene matches. The length of the CDR3 is 12 residues. CDR3 amino acids: CASQGERETQYF. In DNA form, the CDR3 reads TGTGCCAGCCAGGGGGAGAGAGAGACCCAGTACTTC.

A single count supports this clonotype. The chain combines TRBV29-1 with TRBJ1-2; D uncertain. Germline CDR1 SQVTM, CDR2 ANQGSEA. The CDR3 is made up of 13 amino acids. Trimming pared 6 bases from V and 2 bases from J, leaving 13 bases between. This CDR3 reads CSVAQVTNYGYTF. DNA of the CDR3: TGCAGCGTAGCTCAGGTGACCAACTATGGCTACACCTTC. Full variable domain (rest looked up from reference TRBV29-1 and TRBJ1-2): SAVISQKPSRDICQRGTSLTIQCQVDSQVTMMFWYRQQPGQSLTLIATANQGSEATYESGFVIDKFPISRPNLTFSTLTVSNMSPEDSSIYLCSVAQVTNYGYTFGSGTRLTVV.

This clonotype has more than one count but fewer than ten. J is TRBJ1-1 and V is TRBV7-2; D is unresolved. CDR1 is SGHTA, CDR2 FQGNSA, per germline. V was pared by 1 base and J by 5 bases, with 11 bases between. CDR3 size: 14 residues. CDR3 nucleotides: TGTGCCAGCAGCTTAGTAGCCTTGAGTACTGAAGCTTTCTTT. It specifies CASSLVALSTEAFF.

The chain combines TRBV9 with TRBJ2-5; TRBD1 matches 9 bases. Germline V gene data show CDR1 as SGDLS and CDR2 as YYNGEE. The CDR3 consists of 15 residues. Trimming at V came to 4 bases and at J to 6 bases, leaving 10 bases not matched to a gene. CDR3 loop: CASSFYPGTGKTQYF. In DNA, the CDR3 is TGTGCCAGCAGCTTCTACCCCGGGACAGGGAAGACCCAGTACTTC.

This clonotype was observed a few times. This chain uses TRBV5-1 with TRBJ2-5; no firm D call. CDR3 length: 14 residues. Germline CDR1 SGHRS, CDR2 YFSETQ. The V end was cut by 6 bases, the J end by 5 bases, with 17 bases between. CDR3 loop: CASTGVSKAETQYF. The CDR3 DNA follows: TGCGCCAGCACCGGTGTCTCCAAAGCGGAGACCCAGTACTTC. The whole variable domain, filled in from reference TRBV5-1 and TRBJ2-5, reads KAGVTQTPRYLIKTRGQQVTLSCSPISGHRSVSWYQQTPGQGLQFLFEYFSETQRNKGNFPGRFSGRQFSNSRSEMNVSTLELGDSALYLCASTGVSKAETQYFGPGTRLLVL.

This clonotype was detected only a few times. The rearrangement links TRBV4-1 to TRBJ2-5, with unresolved D. Per germline, CDR1 MGHRA and CDR2 YSYEKL. The V gene lost 2 bases and the J gene lost 2 bases, with 12 bases spanning the gap. This CDR3 comprises 15 residues. The CDR3 sequence is CASSQLGILQETQYF. The CDR3 bases are TGCGCCAGCAGCCAACTAGGGATACTTCAAGAGACCCAGTACTTC.

As for this clonotype: Since no conserved phenylalanine or tryptophan closes the CDR3, a read error is the likely cause. The chain couples TRBV20-1 to TRBJ2-5, with D tentatively TRBD1 or TRBD2 (5 bases each). Gene TRBJ2-1 matches the end of the DNA better, so the J call may be wrong. In germline, CDR1 is DFQATT, CDR2 SNEGSKA (reference sequence). This CDR3 contains 14 residues. Here the CDR3 reads CSALGRTFFDEQFL. In DNA, the CDR3 is TGCAGTGCTCTGGGACGGACGTTTTTCGATGAGCAGTTCCTC.

The gene calls are TRBV20-1 and TRBJ2-1; 8 bases map to TRBD2. Near its end, the DNA agrees better with TRBJ2-7, so the J call may be wrong. Germline loops: CDR1 DFQATT, CDR2 SNEGSKA (reference sequence). This CDR3 is built from 15 residues. CDR3 sequence (DNA): TGCAGTGCTAGAGATAAAGAAGCGGGAGAGCTCGAGCAGTACTTC. Amino acids: CSARDKEAGELEQYF.

The genes are TRBV7-9 and TRBJ1-4, with D unresolved. This CDR3 is built from 13 residues. Deletions cut 3 bases from V and 8 bases from J, with 10 bases between. Germline V gene data show CDR1 as SEHNR and CDR2 as FQNEAQ (reference sequence). The CDR3 DNA is TGTGCCAGCAGCTTCTCAGTTCGGGAAAAACTGTTTTTT. It yields the protein CASSFSVREKLFF.

This clonotype showed up just a few times. V and J are TRBV11-2 and TRBJ2-3; D may match TRBD1 or TRBD2 (5 bases each). V was trimmed by 3 bases and J by 4 bases, leaving 20 bases between them. The germline V gene has CDR1 SGHAT and CDR2 FQNNGV. The CDR3 runs to 17 residues. The DNA for the CDR3 is TGTGCCAGCAGCTTCCTTGAGGGGTTAGCAGCTTCAGATACGCAGTATTTT. Its translation is CASSFLEGLAASDTQYF.

This clonotype has just a few counts. The chain employs TRBV5-1 and TRBJ2-2, with 8 bases identical to TRBD1. V dropped 3 bases and J dropped 4; count of bases not matched to a gene: 8. The V gene's germline CDR1 is SGHRS and CDR2 YFSETQ. CDR3 length: 16 residues. CDR3 protein: CASSYQGARGTGELFF. The CDR3 bases are TGCGCCAGCAGCTACCAGGGGGCGCGCGGCACCGGGGAGCTGTTTTTT.

This clonotype was counted a few times. This chain connects TRBV27 to TRBJ2-5; D uncertain. V shed 5 bases and J shed 5 bases, with 21 bases lying between them. The CDR3 loop spans 16 amino acids. The germline CDR1 and CDR2 sequences are MNHEY and SMNVEV (reference sequence). The CDR3 DNA follows: TGTGCCAGCAGTCCTTGGGCTATGGCGCGAGAGGAGACCCAGTACTTC. Protein: CASSPWAMAREETQYF.

As for this clonotype: Relative to the germline gene, one junction end is altered; a read error may explain this. The chain combines TRBV24-1 with TRBJ2-5, with 9 nucleotides matching TRBD2. CDR1 is KGHDR and CDR2 is SFDVKD in the germline V gene. The CDR3 extends over 17 amino acids. In DNA form, the CDR3 reads TGTGCCACCAGTGATTTCCCGGCTAGCGGGACCCAAGAGACCCGGTACTTC. This codes for CATSDFPASGTQETRYF.

The V call is TRBV7-2, the J call TRBJ2-5; no reliable D call. The last part of the DNA fits TRBJ2-1 better; the J call may be wrong. The germline CDR1 and CDR2 sequences are SGHTA and FQGNSA. The CDR3 is 12 residues long. In DNA form, the CDR3 reads TGTGCCAGCAGCTCTTTAATCAATGAGCAGTTCTTC. This encodes CASSSLINEQFF.

There are a few counts of this clonotype. The chain has TRBV4-1 and TRBJ1-1, with D tentatively TRBD1 (6 bases). The V gene lost 0 bases and the J gene lost 3 bases, with 11 bases spanning the gap. CDR1 MGHRA and CDR2 YSYEKL come from the germline V gene. This CDR3 contains 15 residues. CDR3 nucleotide sequence: TGCGCCAGCAGCCAAGAACCAGGGGCGGACACTGAAGCTTTCTTT. Protein sequence: CASSQEPGADTEAFF.

In this sample, this clonotype turned up a few times. This chain joins TRBV7-9 and TRBJ2-4; either TRBD1 or TRBD2 may supply D (5 bases each). V shed 1 base and J shed 7 bases, with 14 bases lying between them. This CDR3 spans 15 amino acids. CDR1 SEHNR and CDR2 FQNEAQ come from the germline V gene (reference sequence). CDR3 region: CASSLVEGFLNIQYF. The DNA for the CDR3 is TGTGCCAGCAGCTTAGTTGAGGGGTTTTTGAACATTCAGTACTTC. Full variable domain (outside the CDR3, taken from reference TRBV7-9 and TRBJ2-4): DTGVSQNPRHKITKRGQNVTFRCDPISEHNRLYWYRQTLGQGPEFLTYFQNEAQLEKSRLLSDRFSAERPKGSFSTLEIQRTEQGDSAMYLCASSLVEGFLNIQYFGAGTRLSVL.

This clonotype has more than one count but fewer than ten. The chain couples TRBV7-2 to TRBJ2-7; possibly TRBD1 for D (5 bases). The V end lost 1 base, the J end lost 5 bases, and 12 bases lay between the germline ends. Germline V gene lookup returns CDR1 SGHTA and CDR2 FQGNSA. The CDR3 covers 14 residues. CDR3 sequence: CASSLGVRENEQYF. CDR3 nucleotides: TGTGCCAGCAGCTTAGGGGTCAGGGAAAACGAGCAGTACTTC.